Reported below is one T cell receptor beta chain. The entry originates in a study of control samples from healthy donors and cancer patients. Trimming took off 5 bases at V and 2 bases at J, with 15 bases between the two ends. Per the germline V gene, CDR1 is SEHNR and CDR2 is FQNEAQ (reference sequence). The CDR3 covers 15 residues. Measured with immunoSEQ multiplex PCR; TCRdb has only the in-frame clones, and not every one. The data show about 120,000 clones, around 90% seen once. The sequenced sample was blood. The J gene is TRBJ1-1, the V gene TRBV7-9, with TRBD1 as a possible D gene (5 bases). The receptor was derived from a man between 45 and 60 years old in good health. The CDR3 DNA is TGTGCCAGCAGCCCCATGGGACGGATAAACACTGAAGCTTTCTTT. Its translation is CASSPMGRINTEAFF. Using reference TRBV7-9 and TRBJ1-1 for the parts outside the CDR3, the full variable domain is DTGVSQNPRHKITKRGQNVTFRCDPISEHNRLYWYRQTLGQGPEFLTYFQNEAQLEKSRLLSDRFSAERPKGSFSTLEIQRTEQGDSAMYLCASSPMGRINTEAFFGQGTRLTVV.